This TCR beta chain was sequenced during a study of blood T cell repertoires in COVID-19. Germline CDR1 SGHRS, CDR2 YFSETQ. V lost 0 bases and J lost 3, with 12 bases in between. The CDR3 loop spans 15 amino acids. TCRdb's table, derived via immunoSEQ multiplex PCR, lists solely in-frame clones and lacks some. The sample shows a few hundred thousand clones, roughly 86% of them seen only once. The receptor was derived from a woman aged 45-65 years who had been exposed to COVID-19. The sample consisted of PBMCs or T cells enriched from blood (not recorded which). The chain links TRBV5-1 to TRBJ1-2; D possibly corresponds to TRBD1 (6 bases). The CDR3 loop reads CASSLDPQGHYGYTF. The CDR3 DNA sequence: TGCGCCAGCAGCTTGGATCCCCAGGGGCACTATGGCTACACCTTC.